Reported below is one T cell receptor (beta chain). Its target is not known. This was a survey-level run. The table came from immunoSEQ multiplex PCR; TCRdb's copy has only in-frame clones and leaves some out. The repertoire has 95,000 or so clones, 72% of them found once; the top ten carry 2%. This entry belongs to a study of fetal regulatory T cell absence and autoimmunity. As for the study in general: Without clinical diabetes, IPEX patients showed exocrine pancreas autoimmunity. Notes on the study in general: Compared with cord blood, pancreas showed oligoclonal TCR enrichment, some clones over 80-fold.

The sequenced sample consisted of pancreas tissue. The source of this sequence is a male donor with IPEX syndrome.

The CDR3 coding sequence is TGCAGCGTTGCAATAACGGGGAGGACTGAAGCTTTCTTT. It yields the protein CSVAITGRTEAFF. This chain joins TRBV29-1 and TRBJ1-1; D is unclear. Germline V gene data show CDR1 as SQVTM and CDR2 as ANQGSEA. The CDR3 is made up of 13 amino acids. Deletions cut 4 bases from V and 5 bases from J, with 14 bases between.